Below, 9 T cell receptor beta chains from the same sample are listed, as sequenced in a study of T cell repertoires in cytomegalovirus infection (dated by TCRdb to about 2019). TCRdb names Illumina HiSeq 1500 as the instrument used. TCRdb cleaned the public reads at Q25 with fastp, built clones with MiXCR and kept in-frame beta chains. Merged by CDR3 protein, the rows form single entries marked with the most common genes and DNA. This sample is represented by roughly 630,000 distinct CDR3 sequences; about 24% of them were singletons. The ten largest clones represent approximately 8% of the sample. Material: CD8+ T cells from PBMCs. The receptors originated from a human donor in good health (CMV status not recorded). Some clones in this sample may be carry-over from other donors' samples.

A note on this clonotype: One junction end does not reproduce the germline sequence, and a read error may be involved. DNA for the CDR3: TGTGCCAACAGCTTAATGGGGGCAGTGAACACTGAAGCTTTCTTT. This gives the protein CANSLMGAVNTEAFF. V is TRBV5-6 and J is TRBJ1-1; weak D call: TRBD1 (6 bases). The V gene's germline CDR1 is SGHDT and CDR2 YYEEEE. The CDR3 has 15 amino acids.

The chain uses TRBV4-2 and TRBJ2-7; possible D gene TRBD2, 5 bases. The CDR3 contains 11 residues. Per the germline V gene, CDR1 is LGHNA and CDR2 is YNFKEQ. V was pared by 2 bases and J by 7 bases, with 6 bases between. The CDR3 spells CASSQTREQYV. DNA of the CDR3: TGTGCCAGCAGCCAAACTAGGGAGCAGTACGTC.

This clonotype was recorded at least ten times. This chain connects TRBV11-2 to TRBJ2-1; D remains ambiguous. The V end lost 1 base, the J end lost 0 bases, and 4 bases lay between the germline ends. The germline gives CDR1 SGHAT, CDR2 FQNNGV. The CDR3 length is 14 residues. The CDR3 here is CASSLVVSYNEQFF. In DNA, the CDR3 is TGTGCCAGCAGCTTAGTGGTCTCCTACAATGAGCAGTTCTTC.

This clonotype was counted ten times or more. The chain joins TRBV7-2 to TRBJ2-5; 8 bases agree with TRBD2. Trimming cost V 5 bases and J 7 bases; bases outside gene matches: 15. The CDR3 loop spans 16 amino acids. Germline-derived CDR1 and CDR2 are SGHTA and FQGNSA. This chain's CDR3 is CASSAYRLALEGTQYF. Here the CDR3 DNA reads TGTGCCAGCAGCGCCTATCGACTAGCGCTAGAAGGGACCCAGTACTTC.

The chain joins TRBV20-1 to TRBJ1-5; no clear D. Germline V gene data show CDR1 as DFQATT and CDR2 as SNEGSKA (reference sequence). Trimming cost V 3 bases and J 4 bases, with 13 bases left between them. The length of the CDR3 is 14 residues. The CDR3 nucleotides are TGCAGTGCTAGGGGTAGGGATTTGAATCAGCCCCAGCATTTT. The encoded protein is CSARGRDLNQPQHF.

CDR3 sequence (DNA): TGCAGCGTGCTGAGCGGCCTCCAAGAGACCCAGTACTTC. Translation: CSVLSGLQETQYF. The rearrangement uses TRBV29-1 and TRBJ2-5, with D possibly being TRBD2 (5 bases). Trimming took 6 bases from V and 1 from J, leaving 12 bases between them. The CDR3 is made up of 13 amino acids. Germline CDR1 reads SQVTM; CDR2 reads ANQGSEA.

As concerns this clonotype: This may be a read error, as it is one base from a much larger clone. The chain links TRBV20-1 to TRBJ1-5; 8 nucleotides agree with TRBD1. In germline, CDR1 is DFQATT, CDR2 SNEGSKA (reference sequence). The CDR3 spans 17 residues. CDR3 residues: CSAHEGTGAYSNQLQHF. CDR3 in DNA: TGCAGTGCTCATGAGGGGACAGGTGCTTATAGCAATCAGCTCCAGCATTTT.

J is TRBJ2-3 and V is TRBV27; a weak D match, TRBD2 (5 bases). Trimming pared 5 bases from V and 3 bases from J, leaving 21 bases between. CDR1 is MNHEY, CDR2 SMNVEV, per germline (reference sequence). The CDR3 extends over 17 amino acids. The CDR3 is CASSPGVLDDITDTQYF. CDR3 bases: TGTGCCAGCAGTCCCGGGGTGCTAGACGATATAACAGATACGCAGTATTTT.

CDR3 in DNA: TGTGCCAGCAGCACCCTACAGGGCAATGAGCAGTTCTTC. Amino acids: CASSTLQGNEQFF. The gene calls are TRBV7-2 and TRBJ2-1, with D maybe TRBD1 (6 bases). V lost 5 bases to trimming and J lost 6 bases, with 11 bases between them. This CDR3 region has 13 residues. Per the germline V gene, CDR1 is SGHTA and CDR2 is FQGNSA.